Below are 17 T cell receptor beta chains sequenced from a single sample in a study of beta chain features in type 1 diabetes. Expressed TCRB transcripts were sequenced because the entire RNA isolate underwent reverse transcription. The repertoire was sequenced with immunoSEQ multiplex PCR; TCRdb's copy has only in-frame clones and lacks some. The repertoire holds about 350,000 clones, with about 20% as singletons. The material sequenced was naive CD4+ T cells from blood. These receptors all stem from a woman aged 18-29 years in good health.

In its sample, this clone was seen a few times. J is TRBJ2-3 and V is TRBV7-9; possibly TRBD2 for D (7 bases). CDR3 length: 16 amino acids. Germline loops: CDR1 SEHNR, CDR2 FQNEAQ (reference sequence). The V end was cut by 1 base, the J end by 4 bases, with 15 bases between. CDR3 region: CASSLVSGGAADTQYF. The CDR3 nucleotides are TGTGCCAGCAGCTTAGTATCGGGGGGCGCGGCAGATACGCAGTATTTT.

This clone was counted only a few times. Other DNA sequences in the same sample also yield this CDR3. The chain links TRBV30 to TRBJ1-5; tentatively, D is TRBD1 (5 bases). V was pared by 0 bases and J by 7 bases, with 10 bases between. The germline CDR1 and CDR2 sequences are GTSNPN and SVGIG (reference sequence). The CDR3 sequence is 13 residues long. The CDR3 reads CAWSVRGDQPQHF. The CDR3 nucleotides are TGTGCCTGGAGTGTACGGGGGGACCAGCCCCAGCATTTT. Looking up the rest from reference TRBV30 and TRBJ1-5 gives the full variable domain: SQTIHQWPATLVQPVGSPLSLECTVEGTSNPNLYWYRQAAGRGLQLLFYSVGIGQISSEVPQNLSASRPQDRQFILSSKKLLLSDSGFYLCAWSVRGDQPQHFGDGTRLSIL.

This clone turned up a few times. V and J are TRBV2 and TRBJ2-3, with 8 bases fitting TRBD2. The V gene's germline CDR1 is SNHLY and CDR2 FYNNEI. The length of the CDR3 is 15 residues. Trimming cost V 3 bases and J 1 base; bases outside gene matches: 3. The CDR3 DNA reads TGTGCCAGCAGTGAGGAAGCGGGAGGCACAGATACGCAGTATTTT. Translation: CASSEEAGGTDTQYF.

This clone has only a few counts. This chain uses TRBV28 with TRBJ1-2; tentatively, D is TRBD1 (6 bases). CDR3 length: 12 amino acids. The germline V gene encodes CDR1 MDHEN and CDR2 SYDVKM. The V gene lost 7 bases and the J gene lost 8 bases, with 14 bases spanning the gap. The CDR3 loop reads CASKPPGVGYTF. The CDR3 bases are TGTGCCAGCAAACCTCCAGGGGTAGGCTACACCTTC.

J is TRBJ2-7 and V is TRBV4-2, with D possibly being TRBD1 (6 bases). The CDR3 is 15 residues long. V gave up 4 bases and J gave up 2 bases, with 15 bases separating them. Germline lookup yields CDR1 LGHNA and CDR2 YNFKEQ. Written as DNA, the CDR3 is TGTGCCAGCAGCCGAACCGGGACAAGGACCTACGAGCAGTACTTC. It yields the protein CASSRTGTRTYEQYF.

V and J are TRBV30 and TRBJ1-5; 9 bases align to TRBD1. CDR1 and CDR2 (germline): GTSNPN, SVGIG (reference sequence). The CDR3 contains 15 residues. V lost 2 bases, J lost 1 base, and 3 bases stayed unmatched. Here the CDR3 reads CAWSTGTGSNQPQHF. Here the CDR3 DNA reads TGTGCCTGGAGTACCGGGACAGGGAGCAATCAGCCCCAGCATTTT.

This clone appeared a few times. The chain recombines TRBV9 with TRBJ1-3; perhaps TRBD1 as D (6 bases). Trimming shortened V by 4 bases and J by 1 base, and 12 bases separated the two germline ends. The CDR3 totals 15 residues. Germline-derived CDR1 and CDR2 are SGDLS and YYNGEE. The CDR3 DNA reads TGTGCCAGCAGCCCCAGGGGTCCTTCTGGAAACACCATATATTTT. It codes for CASSPRGPSGNTIYF.

The chain carries TRBV7-9 and TRBJ2-5; D uncertain. The CDR3 covers 13 residues. Germline values: CDR1 SEHNR, CDR2 FQNEAQ (reference sequence). Trimming shortened V by 3 bases and J by 2 bases, and 7 bases separated the two germline ends. The CDR3 spells CASSFSRQETQYF. As DNA, the CDR3 is TGTGCCAGCAGCTTTTCTAGGCAAGAGACCCAGTACTTC.

The chain joins TRBV10-3 to TRBJ2-5; 10 nucleotides agree with TRBD1. V lost 6 bases and J lost 2; bases outside the gene matches: 3. CDR1 and CDR2 from the germline V gene are ENHRY and SYGVKD. This CDR3 has 14 residues. The CDR3 DNA follows: TGTGCCATCAGGACGGGACAGGGGCAAGAGACCCAGTACTTC. Translated, it gives CAIRTGQGQETQYF.

The rearrangement links TRBV5-4 to TRBJ2-5; 7 bases agree with TRBD1. With 3 bases clipped from V and 3 bases from J, the junction kept 5 bases outside the gene matches. In germline, CDR1 is SGHNT, CDR2 YYREEE (reference sequence). The CDR3 totals 14 residues. The CDR3 loop reads CASSSPGTEETQYF. The CDR3 DNA follows: TGTGCCAGCAGCTCCCCCGGGACAGAAGAGACCCAGTACTTC.

The chain joins TRBV29-1 to TRBJ1-1; D is undetermined. Germline CDR1 reads SQVTM; CDR2 reads ANQGSEA. V was cut by 3 bases and J by 3 bases, with 8 bases left in between. CDR3 size: 12 residues. Here the CDR3 reads CSVDEADTEAFF. In DNA, the CDR3 is TGCAGCGTTGACGAGGCCGACACTGAAGCTTTCTTT.

The genes are TRBV7-2 and TRBJ1-5, with 7 nucleotides matching TRBD1. There are 14 residues in the CDR3. Trimming cost V 2 bases and J 7 bases; bases outside gene matches: 5. The germline V gene encodes CDR1 SGHTA and CDR2 FQGNSA. CDR3 in DNA: TGTGCCAGCAGCTTACGACAGGGAAGCCAGCCCCAGCATTTT. This gives the protein CASSLRQGSQPQHF. The complete variable domain, with remaining parts taken from reference TRBV7-2 and TRBJ1-5, reads GAGVSQSPSNKVTEKGKDVELRCDPISGHTALYWYRQSLGQGLEFLIYFQGNSAPDKSGLPSDRFSAERTGGSVSTLTIQRTQQEDSAVYLCASSLRQGSQPQHFGDGTRLSIL.

J is TRBJ2-1 and V is TRBV5-4, with 9 bases identical to TRBD1. CDR3 length: 14 amino acids. V was clipped by 4 bases and J by 8 bases; unmatched bases: 7. The germline V gene has CDR1 SGHNT and CDR2 YYREEE (reference sequence). The DNA of the CDR3 is TGTGCCAGCAGCATAAGGACAGGGGAGGATGAGCAGTTCTTC. Translating it yields CASSIRTGEDEQFF.

This clone was picked up a small number of times. This chain joins TRBV7-9 and TRBJ1-1; 7 positions agree with TRBD1. V was clipped by 5 bases and J by 4 bases; unmatched bases: 13. The CDR3 loop spans 16 amino acids. Looked up from germline, CDR1 is SEHNR and CDR2 is FQNEAQ (reference sequence). The CDR3 sequence: CASSPPRATGITEAFF. The DNA for the CDR3 is TGTGCCAGCAGCCCCCCGCGGGCGACAGGGATCACTGAAGCTTTCTTT.

This clone was counted between two and nine times. The chain couples TRBV29-1 to TRBJ2-5; 8 bases agree with TRBD1. This CDR3 has 14 residues. Germline V CDR1 and CDR2: SQVTM, ANQGSEA. The trim removed 4 bases at V and 2 bases at J, leaving 6 bases unmatched. The CDR3 here is CSVGDRGSQETQYF. The CDR3 region has the DNA TGCAGCGTTGGAGACAGGGGTTCACAAGAGACCCAGTACTTC.

The chain couples TRBV6-1 to TRBJ2-5; 12 nucleotides align to TRBD1. This CDR3 contains 15 residues. The V segment lost 6 bases and the J segment 6 bases; nucleotides outside the gene matches: 8. Germline values: CDR1 MNHNS, CDR2 SASEGT. CDR3 DNA sequence: TGTGCCAGCAGGACCGGGACAGGGGGCTCGAAGACCCAGTACTTC. This sequence encodes CASRTGTGGSKTQYF.

This clone has more than one count but fewer than ten. The gene calls are TRBV2 and TRBJ1-1; TRBD1 matches 8 bases. This CDR3 contains 16 residues. With V trimmed by 5 bases and J by 7 bases, 15 bases remained unmatched. CDR1 is SNHLY, CDR2 FYNNEI, per germline. The CDR3 DNA is TGTGCCAGCAGTTACGCTCTCGGGACAGGTTTGGTTGAAGCTTTCTTT. It codes for CASSYALGTGLVEAFF.